One and the same sample provided the 26 T cell receptor beta chains below, sequenced in a study of neurological immune-mediated disorders. TCRdb re-analysed the 5' RACE reads in MiXCR, keeping a single row per CDR3 protein. The sample consists of about 70,000 distinct CDR3 sequences, around 5% of them appearing once. Sequencing was done on a sample of PBMCs. These receptors all stem from a woman between 65 and 79 years old with multiple sclerosis.

The table lists this clonotype with many counts. This chain links TRBV20-1 with TRBJ1-1; possibly TRBD1 for D (5 bases). Trimming stripped 6 bases from V and 3 bases from J, with 11 bases between. Per the germline V gene, CDR1 is DFQATT and CDR2 is SNEGSKA (reference sequence). The CDR3 runs 12 residues. CDR3 nucleotide sequence: TGCAGTGCGAATTCACAGGACACTGAAGCTTTCTTT. Residues: CSANSQDTEAFF.

There are many counts of this clonotype. This sequence joins TRBV5-1 and TRBJ2-5; the D call may be TRBD1 or TRBD2 (5 bases each). The ends were cut back, 7 bases at V and 5 bases at J, with 12 bases in the middle. The CDR3 runs to 12 residues. Germline V lookup: CDR1 SGHRS, CDR2 YFSETQ. DNA of the CDR3: TGCGCCAGCGGCATAGGGGAGGAGACCCAGTACTTC. This sequence encodes CASGIGEETQYF.

This clonotype was observed many times. In DNA, the CDR3 is TGCAGTGCTACCCAGGACAGGGGGCACTACGAGCAGTACTTC. Its translation is CSATQDRGHYEQYF. The chain combines TRBV20-1 with TRBJ2-7, with 11 positions matching TRBD1. With V trimmed by 4 bases and J by 3 bases, 5 bases remained unmatched. This CDR3 is 14 amino acids long. CDR1 and CDR2 from the germline V gene are DFQATT and SNEGSKA (reference sequence).

The table lists this clonotype with a few counts. The rearrangement links TRBV7-3 to TRBJ2-3; a weak D match, TRBD2 (6 bases). Germline V gene data show CDR1 as SGHTA and CDR2 as FQGTGA. V lost 2 bases and J 4 bases, leaving 13 bases between the germline ends. The CDR3 spans 15 residues. CDR3 residues: CASSLVGGAPDTQYF. For the CDR3, the DNA is TGTGCCAGCAGCTTAGTGGGAGGTGCCCCAGATACGCAGTATTTT.

The chain links TRBV12-3 or TRBV12-4 to TRBJ2-5, with TRBD2 identical over 8 bases. V lost 6 bases to trimming and J lost 5 bases; unmatched junction nucleotides: 11. The CDR3 sequence is 15 residues long. The CDR3 DNA reads as TGTGCCAGCAGCCCCCGGACTAGCCGGGAGGAGACCCAGTACTTC. This codes for CASSPRTSREETQYF.

This clonotype was detected many times. V gene TRBV7-9 combines with J gene TRBJ1-4, with TRBD1 matching 7 bases. This CDR3 is 17 amino acids long. Looked up from germline, CDR1 is SEHNR and CDR2 is FQNEAQ (reference sequence). After removal of 5 bases from V and 2 bases from J, the junction contained 11 bases not matched to a gene. The CDR3 DNA reads as TGTGCCAGCAGCCTCCGGACAGGCCGGACCACTAATGAAAAACTGTTTTTT. Its protein product is CASSLRTGRTTNEKLFF.

This clonotype was seen more than once but under ten times. The chain joins TRBV5-1 to TRBJ2-1; D is perhaps TRBD2 (6 bases). The ends were cut back, 0 bases at V and 5 bases at J, with 12 bases in the middle. From germline, CDR1 is SGHRS and CDR2 YFSETQ. The CDR3 totals 15 residues. CDR3 region: CASSLGLALDNEQFF. For the CDR3, the DNA is TGCGCCAGCAGCTTGGGGCTAGCGCTAGACAATGAGCAGTTCTTC.

Many counts were recorded for this clonotype. The chain is built from TRBV6-5 and TRBJ2-7; D remains ambiguous. Germline-derived CDR1 and CDR2 are MNHEY and SVGAGI. This CDR3 region has 14 residues. V lost 6 bases to trimming and J lost 2 bases, with 14 bases between them. CDR3 sequence (DNA): TGTGCCAGCAGCTTGACGACGGTGGCCTACGAGCAGTACTTC. Amino acids: CASSLTTVAYEQYF.

The chain links TRBV25-1 to TRBJ2-3; D unclear. This CDR3 comprises 12 residues. Germline-derived CDR1 and CDR2 are MGHDK and SYGVNS. The germline V and J ends were trimmed by 0 bases and 6 bases, with 4 bases remaining between them. DNA for the CDR3: TGTGCCAGCAGTGAATATCCCGATACGCAGTATTTT. Its protein is CASSEYPDTQYF. Looking up the rest from reference TRBV25-1 and TRBJ2-3 gives the full variable domain: EADIYQTPRYLVIGTGKKITLECSQTMGHDKMYWYQQDPGMELHLIHYSYGVNSTEKGDLSSESTVSRIRTEHFPLTLESARPSHTSQYLCASSEYPDTQYFGPGTRLTVL.

This clonotype showed up many times. This chain uses TRBV11-2 with TRBJ1-1; unclear D gene. This CDR3 is 12 amino acids long. Germline V gene data show CDR1 as SGHAT and CDR2 as FQNNGV. The ends were cut back, 4 bases at V and 11 bases at J, with 14 bases in the middle. This CDR3 reads CASSSSLSLAFF. The CDR3 DNA reads TGTGCCAGCAGCTCATCATTGAGCCTTGCTTTCTTT.

At least ten counts were recorded for this clonotype. The CDR3 coding sequence is TGCAGTGCTAGAGATCTTACCGGCTCCCGCACAGATACGCAGTATTTT. This codes for CSARDLTGSRTDTQYF. This chain joins TRBV20-1 and TRBJ2-3; no reliable D call. This CDR3 contains 16 residues. V was clipped by 0 bases and J by 1 base, with 14 bases between them. Germline CDR1 reads DFQATT; CDR2 reads SNEGSKA (reference sequence).

There are many counts of this clonotype. The chain links TRBV27 to TRBJ2-1; 12 bases fit TRBD2. CDR3 size: 15 residues. Germline CDR1 MNHEY, CDR2 SMNVEV (reference sequence). The junction had 2 bases not matched to a gene; V was cut back by 3 bases and J by 5 bases. This chain's CDR3 is CASSFGLAGHNEQFF. The CDR3 DNA reads TGTGCCAGCAGTTTTGGACTAGCGGGGCACAATGAGCAGTTCTTC.

The chain links TRBV15 to TRBJ2-3; perhaps TRBD1 as D (7 bases). From germline, CDR1 is LNHNV and CDR2 YYDKDF (reference sequence). The length of the CDR3 is 15 residues. V was pared by 3 bases and J by 2 bases, with 12 bases between. The CDR3 spells CATSSGGGPTDTQYF. The CDR3 region has the DNA TGTGCCACCAGCAGTGGAGGGGGCCCCACAGATACGCAGTATTTT.

In this sample, this clonotype turned up many times. An end of the junction does not agree with germline; a read error may underlie this. The rearrangement joins TRBV7-2 to TRBJ2-7; D unclear. Germline loops: CDR1 SGHTA, CDR2 FQGNSA. This CDR3 region has 14 residues. CDR3 loop: CASSLQLNTRSTSF. CDR3 DNA sequence: TGTGCCAGCAGCTTACAACTTAATACCCGAAGTACTTCCTTC. Full variable domain (remainder filled in from reference TRBV7-2 and TRBJ2-7): GAGVSQSPSNKVTEKGKDVELRCDPISGHTALYWYRQSLGQGLEFLIYFQGNSAPDKSGLPSDRFSAERTGGSVSTLTIQRTQQEDSAVYLCASSLQLNTRSTSFGPGTRLTVT.

In this sample, this clonotype turned up many times. J is TRBJ2-2 and V is TRBV6-5; a weak D match, TRBD2 (5 bases). V lost 7 bases and J 0 bases, leaving 12 bases between the germline ends. Looked up from germline, CDR1 is MNHEY and CDR2 is SVGAGI. This CDR3 spans 15 amino acids. In DNA, the CDR3 is TGTGCCAGCAAATTTGGGAGATCGAACACCGGGGAGCTGTTTTTT. This translates into CASKFGRSNTGELFF.

This clonotype came up many times. J is TRBJ2-5 and V is TRBV20-1, with 10 nucleotides matching TRBD2. Germline V gene lookup returns CDR1 DFQATT and CDR2 SNEGSKA (reference sequence). The CDR3 length is 16 residues. The CDR3 protein is CSSRSPETSGRETQYF. DNA for the CDR3: TGCAGCTCCAGATCTCCGGAGACTAGCGGGCGAGAGACCCAGTACTTC.

This clonotype came up many times. This chain connects TRBV7-2 to TRBJ2-1; 11 bases agree with TRBD2. The V gene end was trimmed by 1 base and the J gene end by 8 bases; junction bases not matched to a gene: 7. This CDR3 contains 16 residues. Germline CDR1 SGHTA, CDR2 FQGNSA. The CDR3 loop is CASSLDHSSGRHEQFF. CDR3 nucleotides: TGTGCCAGCAGCTTAGACCACTCTAGCGGGAGGCATGAGCAGTTCTTC.

This clonotype was detected ten times or more. This chain links TRBV2 with TRBJ2-3, with D tentatively TRBD2 (6 bases). The CDR3 covers 13 residues. V lost 8 bases, J lost 2 bases, and 11 bases lay in between. Germline V gene data show CDR1 as SNHLY and CDR2 as FYNNEI. CDR3 nucleotides: TGTGCCAGCGGGAGGAGGGACACAGATACGCAGTATTTT. Protein: CASGRRDTDTQYF.

This clonotype was picked up many times. V is TRBV11-2 and J is TRBJ2-7; no reliable D call. From germline, CDR1 is SGHAT and CDR2 FQNNGV. The CDR3 covers 15 residues. Trimming shortened V by 0 bases and J by 4 bases, and 13 bases separated the two germline ends. The CDR3 DNA reads TGTGCCAGCAGCTTAGATCGATGGCCCAGGTACGAGCAGTACTTC. As protein: CASSLDRWPRYEQYF.

This clonotype was counted many times. V and J are TRBV5-1 and TRBJ2-7; possibly TRBD1 or TRBD2 for D (5 bases each). The germline gives CDR1 SGHRS, CDR2 YFSETQ. The CDR3 covers 15 residues. Trimming pared 0 bases from V and 1 base from J, leaving 11 bases between. The CDR3 nucleotides are TGCGCCAGCAGCTTGGCGGGACGGACTTCCTACGAGCAGTACTTC. It specifies CASSLAGRTSYEQYF.

This clonotype was observed many times. The rearrangement joins TRBV7-2 to TRBJ2-1; TRBD2 matches 8 bases. The CDR3 contains 15 residues. Germline loops: CDR1 SGHTA, CDR2 FQGNSA. Trimming removed 1 base from V and 10 bases from J; junction bases left unmatched: 9. CDR3 coding DNA: TGTGCCAGCAGCTTAGGGAGCGGGAGTCCTTACGAGCAGTTCTTC. This sequence encodes CASSLGSGSPYEQFF.

In its sample, this clonotype was seen a few times. The rearrangement links TRBV28 to TRBJ2-7; 8 bases map to TRBD2. The CDR3 runs to 15 residues. The V gene end was trimmed by 6 bases and the J gene end by 0 bases; junction bases not matched to a gene: 7. Germline V gene lookup returns CDR1 MDHEN and CDR2 SYDVKM. CDR3 bases: TGTGCCAGCAGGTCACGGGGGACTAGCTCCTACGAGCAGTACTTC. Residues: CASRSRGTSSYEQYF.

This clonotype occurred many times. This rearrangement joins TRBV12-3 or TRBV12-4 to TRBJ1-5; a weak D match, TRBD1 (5 bases). The CDR3 covers 14 residues. Trimming removed 6 bases from V and 4 bases from J, with 13 bases in between. Here the CDR3 reads CASRFGTENQPQHF. As DNA, the CDR3 is TGTGCCAGCAGATTCGGGACGGAGAATCAGCCCCAGCATTTT.

At least ten counts were recorded for this clonotype. The chain has TRBV12-3 or TRBV12-4 and TRBJ1-1; D may be TRBD1 (5 bases). Trimming cost V 5 bases and J 4 bases, with 23 bases left between them. CDR3 length: 17 residues. CDR3 protein: CASSRIRDVNSGTEAFF. CDR3 in DNA: TGTGCCAGCAGTCGGATCCGGGACGTTAACAGTGGCACTGAAGCTTTCTTT.

The sample holds many counts of this clonotype. J is TRBJ2-7 and V is TRBV14; D unresolved. Germline V gene sequence: CDR1 SGHDN, CDR2 FVKESK. The V gene lost 3 bases and the J gene lost 7 bases, with 13 bases spanning the gap. The CDR3 contains 13 residues. The CDR3 nucleotides read TGTGCCAGCAGCCACCTTGGGGTCTGGGAGCAGTACTTC. Its protein is CASSHLGVWEQYF. The full variable domain, rest sourced from reference TRBV14 and TRBJ2-7, is EAGVTQFPSHSVIEKGQTVTLRCDPISGHDNLYWYRRVMGKEIKFLLHFVKESKQDESGMPNNRFLAERTGGTYSTLKVQPAELEDSGVYFCASSHLGVWEQYFGPGTRLTVT.

This clonotype was seen many times. The chain has TRBV9 and TRBJ1-1; D is perhaps TRBD1 (6 bases). Trimming shortened V by 0 bases and J by 2 bases, and 11 bases separated the two germline ends. The CDR3 is made up of 15 amino acids. Germline CDR1 reads SGDLS; CDR2 reads YYNGEE. The CDR3 region is CASSVDARGNTEAFF. The CDR3 DNA is TGTGCCAGCAGCGTAGATGCCAGGGGAAACACTGAAGCTTTCTTT.